These T cell receptor beta chains were read from a single sample in a study of T cells after yellow fever vaccination. TCRdb redid the calling of the 5' RACE reads with MiXCR, one entry per CDR3 protein. Among roughly 500,000 distinct CDR3 sequences listed, about 19% were seen once. This sample comprised PBMCs, obtained 15 days after the yellow fever booster vaccination. The receptors were sampled from a man in his thirties or forties who received the YFV17D yellow fever vaccine. CDR3s include the opening cysteine and the closing phenylalanine or tryptophan. D genes are given only for firm matches. Size tells how often a clone was seen (once, few, many) or the class of an expanded clone, and some rows leave it out.

-	TRBV10-3	-	TRBJ2-5	CAISRDPGSGAQYF	TGTGCCATCAGTAGGGACCCGGGATCAGGGGCCCAGTACTTC
-	TRBV5-1	TRBD2	TRBJ2-3	CASSPPTPSGVGDTQYF	TGCGCCAGCAGCCCACCGACCCCTAGCGGTGTTGGAGATACGCAGTATTTT
-	TRBV29-1	-	TRBJ1-2	CSVSRTGRDGYTF	TGCAGCGTCTCACGTACAGGGCGCGATGGCTACACCTTC
-	TRBV7-2	-	TRBJ2-6	CASSFGRAAGANVLTF	TGTGCCAGCAGCTTCGGACGGGCTGCTGGGGCCAACGTCCTGACTTTC
-	TRBV20-1	TRBD1	TRBJ1-1	CSAMTGGGINTEAFF	TGCAGTGCTATGACAGGGGGAGGAATTAACACTGAAGCTTTCTTT
-	TRBV7-2	-	TRBJ2-7	CASSLVLAGYEQYF	TGTGCCAGCAGCTTAGTTCTTGCGGGGTACGAGCAGTACTTC
many	TRBV12-3/TRBV12-4	TRBD2	TRBJ2-1	CASSPTSGGYNEQFF	TGTGCCAGCAGTCCAACTAGCGGGGGCTACAATGAGCAGTTCTTC
-	TRBV7-2	-	TRBJ2-1	CASSFGWANYNEQFF	TGTGCCAGCAGCTTCGGGTGGGCAAACTACAATGAGCAGTTCTTC
-	TRBV20-1	TRBD2	TRBJ2-7	CSASWTSGYEQYF	TGCAGTGCTAGTTGGACTAGCGGCTACGAGCAGTACTTC
few	TRBV29-1	TRBD1	TRBJ1-2	CSVRAGGVYGYTF	TGCAGCGTTCGGGCAGGGGGCGTCTATGGCTACACCTTC
once	TRBV6-5	TRBD2	TRBJ2-1	CASSYYLAEYNEQFF	TGTGCCAGCAGTTACTACCTAGCGGAGTACAATGAGCAGTTCTTC
few	TRBV7-7	TRBD2	TRBJ2-5	CASSLRDYQDETQYF	TGTGCTAGCAGCTTAAGGGACTACCAAGATGAGACCCAGTACTTC
-	TRBV29-1	TRBD2	TRBJ2-3	CSVVIAGGDTQYF	TGCAGCGTTGTAATTGCGGGAGGTGATACGCAGTATTTT
-	TRBV20-1	-	TRBJ2-3	CSAPAFSPDTQYF	TGCAGTGCCCCAGCGTTCAGTCCAGATACGCAGTATTTT